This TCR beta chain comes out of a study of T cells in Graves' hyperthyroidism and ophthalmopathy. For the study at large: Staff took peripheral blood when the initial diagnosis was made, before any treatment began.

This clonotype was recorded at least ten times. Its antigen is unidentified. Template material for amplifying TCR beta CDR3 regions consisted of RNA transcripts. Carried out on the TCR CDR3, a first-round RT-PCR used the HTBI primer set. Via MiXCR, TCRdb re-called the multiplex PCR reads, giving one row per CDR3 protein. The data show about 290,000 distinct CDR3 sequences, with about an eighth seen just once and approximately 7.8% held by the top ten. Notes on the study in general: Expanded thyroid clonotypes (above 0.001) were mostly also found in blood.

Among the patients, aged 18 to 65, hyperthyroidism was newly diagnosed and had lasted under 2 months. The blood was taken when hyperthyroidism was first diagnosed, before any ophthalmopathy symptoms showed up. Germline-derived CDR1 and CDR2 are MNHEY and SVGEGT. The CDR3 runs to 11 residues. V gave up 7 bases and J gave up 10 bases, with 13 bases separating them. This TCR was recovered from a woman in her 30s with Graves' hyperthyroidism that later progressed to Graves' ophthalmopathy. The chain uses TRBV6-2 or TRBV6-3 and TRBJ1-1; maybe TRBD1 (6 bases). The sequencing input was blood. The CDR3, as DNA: TGTGCCAGCACAGAGGGGGACCGAGCTTTCTTT. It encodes CASTEGDRAFF.